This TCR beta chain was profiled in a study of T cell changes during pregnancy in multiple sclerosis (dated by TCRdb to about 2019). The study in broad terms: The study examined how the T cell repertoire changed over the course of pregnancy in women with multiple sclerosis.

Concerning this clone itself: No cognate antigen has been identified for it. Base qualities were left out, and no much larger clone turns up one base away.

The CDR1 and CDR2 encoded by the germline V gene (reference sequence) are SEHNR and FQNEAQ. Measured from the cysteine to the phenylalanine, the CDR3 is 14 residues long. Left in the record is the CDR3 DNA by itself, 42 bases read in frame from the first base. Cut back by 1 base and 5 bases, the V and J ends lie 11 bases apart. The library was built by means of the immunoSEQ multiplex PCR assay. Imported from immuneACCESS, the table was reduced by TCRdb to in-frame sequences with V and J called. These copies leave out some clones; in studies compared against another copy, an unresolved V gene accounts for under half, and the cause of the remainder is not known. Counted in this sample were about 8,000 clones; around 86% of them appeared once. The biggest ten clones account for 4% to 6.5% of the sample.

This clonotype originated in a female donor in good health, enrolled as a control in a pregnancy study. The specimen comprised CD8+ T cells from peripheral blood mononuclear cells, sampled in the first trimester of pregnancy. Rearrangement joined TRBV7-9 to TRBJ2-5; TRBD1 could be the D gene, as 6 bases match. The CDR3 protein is CASSLDQGRETQYF. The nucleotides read TGTGCCAGCAGCTTAGACCAGGGGCGGGAGACCCAGTACTTC. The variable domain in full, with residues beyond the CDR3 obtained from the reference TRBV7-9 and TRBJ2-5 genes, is DTGVSQNPRHKITKRGQNVTFRCDPISEHNRLYWYRQTLGQGPEFLTYFQNEAQLEKSRLLSDRFSAERPKGSFSTLEIQRTEQGDSAMYLCASSLDQGRETQYFGPGTRLLVL.